This T cell receptor (beta chain) was obtained from a study of T cell repertoires in cytomegalovirus infection. Study in general: The authors relied on CMV epitopes, both recently identified HLA-C-restricted and well-studied HLA-B-restricted. Matching HLA type and CMV infection were both indicated by public TCR beta signatures.

TCRdb re-called the reads through MiXCR, storing one row per CDR3 protein. The sample lists fewer than 1,000,000 distinct CDR3 sequences, 30% to 40% occurring once. With 5 bases clipped from V and 2 bases from J, the junction kept 4 bases outside the gene matches. Germline V gives CDR1 SEHNR, CDR2 FQNEAQ (reference sequence). The length of the CDR3 is 15 residues. Study-level points and caveats: HLA-C-restricted, CMV-specific TCR beta clonotypes were dominant ex vivo. Summed frequency of shared TCR beta families picked out CMV carriers who also had the relevant HLA.

The sample holds a few counts of this clonotype. Its matching antigen is unknown. The chain uses TRBV7-9 and TRBJ1-5, with 9 nucleotides matching TRBD1. The source of this sequence is a human donor in good health (CMV status not recorded). Some clones in this sample may be carry-over from other donors' samples. The input for sequencing was cultured CD8+ T cells from PBMCs, taken from culture after CMV antigen stimulation. CDR3 sequence reads: CASSGRTGGNQPQHF. Here the CDR3 DNA reads TGTGCCAGCAGCGGCCGGACAGGGGGCAATCAGCCCCAGCATTTT.